This T cell receptor beta chain was documented in a study of CD4+ T cells in melanoma. Study outcomes and limitations: In melanoma, neoantigen-specific CD4+ T cells reportedly differed in differentiation state.

Repertoires were generated with immunoSEQ multiplex PCR, while TCRdb's copy carries only in-frame clones and drops some. Of some 50,000 clones in the sample, approximately 92% are singletons; the top ten hold roughly 12%. A word on this clone: Antigen specificity is unknown.

The CDR3 contains 14 residues. From germline, CDR1 is MNHEY and CDR2 SMNVEV (reference sequence). V lost 5 bases to trimming and J lost 7 bases; unmatched junction nucleotides: 5. Sequences were obtained from peripheral blood. The clonotype was recovered from a human donor with melanoma. The chain joins TRBV27 to TRBJ1-6, with 7 bases lining up with TRBD1. In nucleotides, the CDR3 is TGTGCCAGCAGTCTCGGGACAGCAAATTCACCCCTCCACTTT. It encodes CASSLGTANSPLHF.